This T cell receptor beta chain came from a study of graft-versus-host responses after intestinal transplantation. Data came from immunoSEQ multiplex PCR; TCRdb stores just in-frame clones and leaves some out. The sample lists approximately 9,600 clones, roughly 71% occurring once. The CDR3 length is 12 residues. Germline values: CDR1 MGHRA, CDR2 YSYEKL. V shed 0 bases and J shed 9 bases, with 8 bases lying between them. Intraepithelial and lamina propria lymphocytes were isolated from graft specimens. This TCR was sampled from a human patient who received an intestinal transplant, so some T cells may come from the graft donor. The chain employs TRBV4-1 and TRBJ1-1; D gene unclear. Specimen: ileum tissue, collected 450 to 480 days after intestinal transplantation. DNA of the CDR3: TGCGCCAGCAGCCAAGACCGGCGGAAAGCTTTCTTT. The encoded protein is CASSQDRRKAFF.